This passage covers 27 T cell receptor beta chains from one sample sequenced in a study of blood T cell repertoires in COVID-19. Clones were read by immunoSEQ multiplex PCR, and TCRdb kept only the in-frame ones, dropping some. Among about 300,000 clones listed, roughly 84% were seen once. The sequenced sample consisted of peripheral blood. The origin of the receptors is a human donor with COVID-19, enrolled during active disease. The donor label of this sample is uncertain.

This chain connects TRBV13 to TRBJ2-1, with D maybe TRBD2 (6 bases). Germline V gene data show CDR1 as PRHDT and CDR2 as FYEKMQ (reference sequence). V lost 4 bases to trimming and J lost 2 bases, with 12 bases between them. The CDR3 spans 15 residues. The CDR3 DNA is TGTGCCAGCAGCTATTCCGGGACTGCCTACAATGAGCAGTTCTTC. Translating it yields CASSYSGTAYNEQFF.

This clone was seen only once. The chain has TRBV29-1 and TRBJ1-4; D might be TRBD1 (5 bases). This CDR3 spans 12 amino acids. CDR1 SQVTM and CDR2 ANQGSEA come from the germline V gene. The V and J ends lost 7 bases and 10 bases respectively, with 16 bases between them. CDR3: CSAGQPTGKLFF. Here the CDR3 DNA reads TGCAGCGCAGGACAACCTACTGGAAAACTGTTTTTT.

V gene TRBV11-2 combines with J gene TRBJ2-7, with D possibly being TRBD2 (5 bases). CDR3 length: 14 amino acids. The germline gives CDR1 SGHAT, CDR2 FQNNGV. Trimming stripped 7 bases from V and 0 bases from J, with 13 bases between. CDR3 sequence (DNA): TGTGCCAGCAAGAGGGAGCGGCCCTCCTACGAGCAGTACTTC. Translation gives CASKRERPSYEQYF.

Here the CDR3 DNA reads TGTGCCAGCTCACCGCCCGGCGGGCGGGTCGAAGAGACCCAGTACTTC. Residues: CASSPPGGRVEETQYF. This sequence joins TRBV18 and TRBJ2-5; possibly TRBD2 for D (5 bases). The germline CDR1 and CDR2 sequences are KGHSH and LQKENI. CDR3 size: 16 residues. The V and J ends lost 3 bases and 3 bases respectively, with 17 bases between them.

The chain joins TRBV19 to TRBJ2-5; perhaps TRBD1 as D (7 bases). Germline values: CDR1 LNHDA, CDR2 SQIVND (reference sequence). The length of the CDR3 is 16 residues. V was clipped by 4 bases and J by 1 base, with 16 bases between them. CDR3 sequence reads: CASSTNRRGRQETQYF. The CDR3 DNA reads TGTGCCAGTAGTACCAATAGGAGGGGGCGCCAAGAGACCCAGTACTTC.

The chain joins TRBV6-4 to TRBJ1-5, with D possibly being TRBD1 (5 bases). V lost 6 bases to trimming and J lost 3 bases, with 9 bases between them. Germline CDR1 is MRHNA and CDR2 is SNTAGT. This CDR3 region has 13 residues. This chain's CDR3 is CASRWGDNQPQHF. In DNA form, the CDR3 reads TGTGCCAGCAGATGGGGGGACAATCAGCCCCAGCATTTT.

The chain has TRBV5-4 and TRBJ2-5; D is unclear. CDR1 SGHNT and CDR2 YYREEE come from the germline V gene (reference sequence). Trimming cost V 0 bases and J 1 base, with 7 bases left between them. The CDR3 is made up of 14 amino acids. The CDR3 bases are TGTGCCAGCAGCTTGGCACTTATCCAAGAGACCCAGTACTTC. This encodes CASSLALIQETQYF.

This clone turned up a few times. The CDR3 DNA reads as TGCGCCAGCAGCAAACTAGGGACTAGCGGAAGCACAGATACGCAGTATTTT. This translates into CASSKLGTSGSTDTQYF. The genes are TRBV4-1 and TRBJ2-3, with 11 bases identical to TRBD2. With 5 bases clipped from V and 0 bases from J, the junction kept 7 bases outside the gene matches. CDR3 length: 17 residues. From germline, CDR1 is MGHRA and CDR2 YSYEKL.

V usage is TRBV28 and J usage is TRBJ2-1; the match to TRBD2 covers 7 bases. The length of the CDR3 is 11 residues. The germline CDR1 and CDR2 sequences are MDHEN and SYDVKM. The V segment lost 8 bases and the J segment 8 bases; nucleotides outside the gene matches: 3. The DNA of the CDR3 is TGTGCCAGCGTGGGGGGGTATGAGCAGTTCTTC. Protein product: CASVGGYEQFF.

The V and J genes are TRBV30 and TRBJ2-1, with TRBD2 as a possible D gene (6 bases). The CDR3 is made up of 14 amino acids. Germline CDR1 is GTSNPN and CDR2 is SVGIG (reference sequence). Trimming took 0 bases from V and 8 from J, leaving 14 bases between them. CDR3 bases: TGTGCCTGGAGTGTTCTAGGAGGGATCGATGAGCAGTTCTTC. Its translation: CAWSVLGGIDEQFF.

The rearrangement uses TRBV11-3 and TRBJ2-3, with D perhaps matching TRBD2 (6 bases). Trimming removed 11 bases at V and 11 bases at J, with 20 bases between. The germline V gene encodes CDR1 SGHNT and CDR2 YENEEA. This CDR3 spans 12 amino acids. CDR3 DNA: TGTGCCTGCACCGGGTGGGGAGGAAGGCAGTATTTT. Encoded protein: CACTGWGGRQYF.

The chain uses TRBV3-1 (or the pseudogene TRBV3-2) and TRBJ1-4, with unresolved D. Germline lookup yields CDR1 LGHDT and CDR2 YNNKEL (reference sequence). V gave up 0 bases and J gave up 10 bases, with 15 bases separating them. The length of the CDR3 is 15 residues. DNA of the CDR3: TGTGCCAGCAGCCAAGATCAGACCCGGGGAAGAAAACTGTTTTTT. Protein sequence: CASSQDQTRGRKLFF.

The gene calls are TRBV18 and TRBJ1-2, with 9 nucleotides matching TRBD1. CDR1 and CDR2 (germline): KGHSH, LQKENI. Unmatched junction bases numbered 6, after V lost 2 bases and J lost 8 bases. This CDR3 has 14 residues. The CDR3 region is CASSPVVGQGGYTF. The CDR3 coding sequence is TGTGCCAGCTCACCAGTGGTGGGACAGGGAGGCTACACCTTC. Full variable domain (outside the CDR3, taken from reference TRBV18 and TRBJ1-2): NAGVMQNPRHLVRRRGQEARLRCSPMKGHSHVYWYRQLPEEGLKFMVYLQKENIIDESGMPKERFSAEFPKEGPSILRIQQVVRGDSAAYFCASSPVVGQGGYTFGSGTRLTVV.

The CDR3 DNA reads as TGTGCCAGCTCACCACCGGTAGCCCACTCCTACAATGAGCAGTTCTTC. Its translation is CASSPPVAHSYNEQFF. This chain links TRBV18 with TRBJ2-1, with D hard to call. This CDR3 is 16 amino acids long. V was shortened by 0 bases and J by 0 bases, with 9 bases between the two germline ends. Germline loops: CDR1 KGHSH, CDR2 LQKENI.

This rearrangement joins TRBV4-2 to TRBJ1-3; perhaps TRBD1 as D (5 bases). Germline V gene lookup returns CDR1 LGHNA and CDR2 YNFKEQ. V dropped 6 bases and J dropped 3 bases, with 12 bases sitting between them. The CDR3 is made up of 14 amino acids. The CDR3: CASSPQGNGNTIYF. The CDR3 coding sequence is TGTGCCAGCAGTCCCCAGGGAAATGGAAACACCATATATTTT.

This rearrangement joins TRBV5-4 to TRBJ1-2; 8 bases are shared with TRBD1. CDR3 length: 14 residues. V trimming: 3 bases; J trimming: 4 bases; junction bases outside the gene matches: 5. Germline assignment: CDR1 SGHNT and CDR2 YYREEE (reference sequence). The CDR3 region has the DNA TGTGCCAGCAGCTCCGCCGGGACAGGCTATGGCTACACCTTC. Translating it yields CASSSAGTGYGYTF.

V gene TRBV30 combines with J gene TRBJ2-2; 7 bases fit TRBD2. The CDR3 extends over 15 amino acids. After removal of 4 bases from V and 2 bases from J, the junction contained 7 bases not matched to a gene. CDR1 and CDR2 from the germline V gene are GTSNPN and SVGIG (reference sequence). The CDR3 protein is CAWILGRANTGELFF. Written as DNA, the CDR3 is TGTGCCTGGATATTAGGGAGGGCCAACACCGGGGAGCTGTTTTTT.

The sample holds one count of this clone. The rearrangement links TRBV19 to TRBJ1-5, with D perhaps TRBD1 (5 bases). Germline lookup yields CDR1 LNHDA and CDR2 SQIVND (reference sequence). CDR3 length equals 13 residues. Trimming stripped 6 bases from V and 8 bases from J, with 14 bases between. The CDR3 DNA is TGTGCCAGTAGCTATTCCAGGGCTGAGCCCCAGCATTTT. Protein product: CASSYSRAEPQHF.

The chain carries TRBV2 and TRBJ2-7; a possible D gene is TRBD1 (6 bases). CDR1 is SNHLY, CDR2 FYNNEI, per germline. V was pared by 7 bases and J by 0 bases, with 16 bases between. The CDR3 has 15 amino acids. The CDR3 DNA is TGTGCCAGCATGCAAGTAACAGGGCCCTCCTACGAGCAGTACTTC. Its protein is CASMQVTGPSYEQYF.

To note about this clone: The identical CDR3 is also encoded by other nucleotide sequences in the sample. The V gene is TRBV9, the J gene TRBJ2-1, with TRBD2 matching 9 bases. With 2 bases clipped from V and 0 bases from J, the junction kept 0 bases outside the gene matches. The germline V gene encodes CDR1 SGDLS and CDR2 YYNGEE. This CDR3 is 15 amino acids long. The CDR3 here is CASSVSGSSYNEQFF. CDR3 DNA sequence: TGTGCCAGCAGCGTTAGCGGGAGCTCCTACAATGAGCAGTTCTTC.

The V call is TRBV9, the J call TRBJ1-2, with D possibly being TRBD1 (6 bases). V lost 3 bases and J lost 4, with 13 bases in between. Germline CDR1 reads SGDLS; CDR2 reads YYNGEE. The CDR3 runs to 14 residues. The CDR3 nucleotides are TGTGCCAGCAGCGCCAACAGGGCGGGCTATGGCTACACCTTC. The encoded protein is CASSANRAGYGYTF.

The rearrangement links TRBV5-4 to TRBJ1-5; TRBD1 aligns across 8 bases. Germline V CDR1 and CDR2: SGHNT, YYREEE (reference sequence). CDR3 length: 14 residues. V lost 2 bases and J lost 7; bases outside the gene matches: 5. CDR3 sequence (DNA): TGTGCCAGCAGCTTCCAGGGGGCAGGGCAGCCCCAGCATTTT. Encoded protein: CASSFQGAGQPQHF.

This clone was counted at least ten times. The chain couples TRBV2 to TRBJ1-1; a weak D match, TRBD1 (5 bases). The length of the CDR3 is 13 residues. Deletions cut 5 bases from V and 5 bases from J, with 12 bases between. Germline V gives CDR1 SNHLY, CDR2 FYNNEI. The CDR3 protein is CASSRARGTEAFF. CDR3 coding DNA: TGTGCCAGCAGTCGGGCCCGGGGGACTGAAGCTTTCTTT.

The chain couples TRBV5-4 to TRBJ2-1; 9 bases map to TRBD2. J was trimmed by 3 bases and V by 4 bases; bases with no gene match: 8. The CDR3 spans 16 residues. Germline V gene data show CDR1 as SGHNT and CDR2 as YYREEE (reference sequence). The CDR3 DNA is TGTGCCAGCAGCCCCTTGGAGCGGGAGGTCTACAATGAGCAGTTCTTC. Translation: CASSPLEREVYNEQFF.

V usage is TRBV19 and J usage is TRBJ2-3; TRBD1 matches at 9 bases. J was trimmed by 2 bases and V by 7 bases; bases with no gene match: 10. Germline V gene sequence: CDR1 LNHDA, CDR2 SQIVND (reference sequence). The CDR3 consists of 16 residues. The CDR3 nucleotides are TGTGCCAGTACCTTGACAGGACAGGGGTTCACAGATACGCAGTATTTT. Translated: CASTLTGQGFTDTQYF. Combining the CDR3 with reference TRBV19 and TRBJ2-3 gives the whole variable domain DGGITQSPKYLFRKEGQNVTLSCEQNLNHDAMYWYRQDPGQGLRLIYYSQIVNDFQKGDIAEGYSVSREKKESFPLTVTSAQKNPTAFYLCASTLTGQGFTDTQYFGPGTRLTVL.

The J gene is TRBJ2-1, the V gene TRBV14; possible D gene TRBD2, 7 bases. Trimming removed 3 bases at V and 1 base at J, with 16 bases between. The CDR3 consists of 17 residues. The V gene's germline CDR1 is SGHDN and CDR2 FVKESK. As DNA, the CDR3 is TGTGCCAGCAGCCACCACTTCGGGGGGCCTTCCTACAATGAGCAGTTCTTC. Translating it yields CASSHHFGGPSYNEQFF.

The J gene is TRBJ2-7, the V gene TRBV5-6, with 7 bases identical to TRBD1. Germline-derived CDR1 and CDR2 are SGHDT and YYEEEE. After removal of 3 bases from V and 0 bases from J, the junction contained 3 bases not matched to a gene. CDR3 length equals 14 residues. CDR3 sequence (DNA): TGTGCCAGCAGCTCAGGACAGGACTCCTACGAGCAGTACTTC. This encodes CASSSGQDSYEQYF.